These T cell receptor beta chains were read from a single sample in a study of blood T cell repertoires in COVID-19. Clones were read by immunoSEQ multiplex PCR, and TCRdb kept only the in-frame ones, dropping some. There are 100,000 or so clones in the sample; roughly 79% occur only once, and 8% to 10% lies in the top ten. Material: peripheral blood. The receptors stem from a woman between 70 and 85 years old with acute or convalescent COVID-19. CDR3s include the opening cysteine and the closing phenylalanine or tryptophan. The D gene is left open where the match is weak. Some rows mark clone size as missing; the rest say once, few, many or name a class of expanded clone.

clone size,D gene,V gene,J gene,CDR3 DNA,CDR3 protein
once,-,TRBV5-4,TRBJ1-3,TGTGCCAGCAGCTTGGACACTAGAAACACCATATATTTT,CASSLDTRNTIYF
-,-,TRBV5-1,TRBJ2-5,TGCGCCAGCAGCTTGGGGGCAGGAGGGGAGACCCAGTACTTC,CASSLGAGGETQYF
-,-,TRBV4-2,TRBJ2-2,TGTGCCAGCAGCCAAGAGGGTGCGGCTACCGGGGAGCTGTTTTTT,CASSQEGAATGELFF
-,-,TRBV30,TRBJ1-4,TGTGCCTGGAGTGTCGGAGGGATTAATGAAAAACTGTTTTTT,CAWSVGGINEKLFF
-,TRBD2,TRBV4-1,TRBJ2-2,TGCGCCAGCATGAAGACTAGCGGGAGCTCAGCCGGGGAGCTGTTTTTT,CASMKTSGSSAGELFF
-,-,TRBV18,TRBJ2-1,TGTGCCAGCTCCCTCACTCGGAATGAGCAGTTCTTC,CASSLTRNEQFF
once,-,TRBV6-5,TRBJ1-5,TGTGCCAGCAGTTCCCGGGTCTCCGGAGGCAATCAGCCCCAGCATTTT,CASSSRVSGGNQPQHF
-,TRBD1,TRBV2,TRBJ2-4,TGTGCCAGCAGTTCGCCCGGACAGGGCTTGAGTGCCAAAAACATTCAGTACTTC,CASSSPGQGLSAKNIQYF
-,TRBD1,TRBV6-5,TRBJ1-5,TGTGCCAGCAGAGATGACAGGGGGAGCAATCAGCCCCAGCATTTT,CASRDDRGSNQPQHF
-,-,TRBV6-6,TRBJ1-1,TGTGCCAGCAGTTACTCGGGCCAGGGGAAAGGGGGAGCTTTCTTT,CASSYSGQGKGGAFF
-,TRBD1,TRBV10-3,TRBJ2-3,TGTGCCATCAGGGAAACAGGGGACACAGATACGCAGTATTTT,CAIRETGDTDTQYF
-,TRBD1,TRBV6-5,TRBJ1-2,TGTGCCAGCAGTAGGACAGGGCACTATGGCTACACCTTC,CASSRTGHYGYTF
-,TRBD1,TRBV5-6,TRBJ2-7,TGTGCCGGCAGCCCCACGGGACAGCCCTACGAGCAGTACTTC,CAGSPTGQPYEQYF
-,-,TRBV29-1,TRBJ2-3,TGCAGCGTCCACACACCAGGGCGATTGGGAGATACGCAGTATTTT,CSVHTPGRLGDTQYF
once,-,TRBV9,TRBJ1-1,TGTGCCAGCAGCGTAGGTGGGAGGGGGGACACTGAAGCTTTCTTT,CASSVGGRGDTEAFF
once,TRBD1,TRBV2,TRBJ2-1,TGTGCCAGCAGTCCCCAATGGGACAGCCCAGAGTTCTTC,CASSPQWDSPEFF
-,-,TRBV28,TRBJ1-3,TGTGCCAGCAGTTTATACGTGGTTAGCTCTGGAAACACCATATATTTT,CASSLYVVSSGNTIYF
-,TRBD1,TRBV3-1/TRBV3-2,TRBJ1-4,TGTGCCAGCAGCAAGGACAGGGCAAATGAAAAACTGTTTTTT,CASSKDRANEKLFF
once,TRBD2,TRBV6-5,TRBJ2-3,TGTGCCAGCACTAGAGCGGGAGCGACAGATACGCAGTATTTT,CASTRAGATDTQYF
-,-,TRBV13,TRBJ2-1,TGTGCCAGCAGCTTAAGCCGCCTTCGGGGTGAGCAGTTCTTC,CASSLSRLRGEQFF
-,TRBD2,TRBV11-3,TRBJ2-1,TGTGCCAGCAGCTTAGAGGGAGGGGCATACAATGAGCAGTTCTTC,CASSLEGGAYNEQFF
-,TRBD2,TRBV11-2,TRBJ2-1,TGTGCCAGCAGCTCCGAGCGGGACGTCTCCTACAATGAGCAGTTCTTC,CASSSERDVSYNEQFF
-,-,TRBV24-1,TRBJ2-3,TGTGCCACCAGTGGAGGGAACACAGATACGCAGTATTTT,CATSGGNTDTQYF
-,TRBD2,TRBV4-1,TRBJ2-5,TGCGCCAGCAGCCAAGTGACTAGCGGATCGAGGACCCAGTACTTC,CASSQVTSGSRTQYF
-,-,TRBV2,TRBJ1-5,TGTGCCAGCAGTGAAAGGGGATCAGGTAGCAATCAGCCCCAGCATTTT,CASSERGSGSNQPQHF
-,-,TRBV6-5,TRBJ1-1,TGTGCCAGCAGTTACGGAAGGGGGGCTTTCTTT,CASSYGRGAFF